Below are 10 T cell receptor beta chains sequenced from a single sample in a study of memory CD4+ T cells and cytomegalovirus serostatus. Clones were sequenced by immunoSEQ multiplex PCR, and TCRdb holds only the in-frame ones, with some missing. The data hold tens of thousands of clones, with less than 85% observed a single time. Single viable CD3+CD4+CD8-CD45RO+ cells were sorted as the memory CD4+ T cells. Specimen: memory CD4+ T cells from blood. These receptors were obtained from an adult in good health and CMV-seronegative.

The chain recombines TRBV7-9 with TRBJ1-4, with D perhaps matching TRBD1 (6 bases). The CDR3 is made up of 15 amino acids. Trimming shortened V by 5 bases and J by 8 bases, and 18 bases separated the two germline ends. In germline, CDR1 is SEHNR, CDR2 FQNEAQ (reference sequence). The CDR3 DNA is TGTGCCAGCAGCCTACGGACAGACCCTGGGGAAAAACTGTTTTTT. This codes for CASSLRTDPGEKLFF. Based on the CDR3 plus reference TRBV7-9 and TRBJ1-4, the full variable domain is DTGVSQNPRHKITKRGQNVTFRCDPISEHNRLYWYRQTLGQGPEFLTYFQNEAQLEKSRLLSDRFSAERPKGSFSTLEIQRTEQGDSAMYLCASSLRTDPGEKLFFGSGTQLSVL.

The V call is TRBV29-1, the J call TRBJ1-2; possible D gene TRBD1, 6 bases. V was shortened by 4 bases and J by 6 bases, with 21 bases between the two germline ends. Germline CDR1 is SQVTM and CDR2 is ANQGSEA. CDR3 length: 15 amino acids. CDR3 in amino acids: CSVAILLRAGDGYTF. In nucleotides, the CDR3 is TGCAGCGTTGCGATTCTTCTTAGGGCAGGGGATGGCTACACCTTC.

The chain carries TRBV5-6 and TRBJ1-2, with a tentative D call TRBD1 (5 bases). The germline gives CDR1 SGHDT, CDR2 YYEEEE. Trimming cost V 4 bases and J 8 bases, with 15 bases left between them. The CDR3 runs to 13 residues. The CDR3 bases are TGTGCCAGCAGCGTGGGGGTTTTGCCCGGCTACACCTTC. It encodes CASSVGVLPGYTF.

The V call is TRBV30, the J call TRBJ1-6; unclear D gene. The germline V gene encodes CDR1 GTSNPN and CDR2 SVGIG (reference sequence). V dropped 4 bases and J dropped 7 bases, with 11 bases sitting between them. The CDR3 extends over 13 amino acids. In DNA form, the CDR3 reads TGTGCCTGGACGCCCCTCCGGAATTCACCCCTCCACTTT. This codes for CAWTPLRNSPLHF.

The rearrangement uses TRBV2 and TRBJ2-3; 7 bases fit TRBD1. Losses at the gene ends were 6 bases for V and 6 bases for J; bases not matched to a gene: 3. CDR1 SNHLY and CDR2 FYNNEI come from the germline V gene. CDR3 length: 12 residues. The CDR3 protein is CASRRGLDTQYF. CDR3 bases: TGTGCCAGCAGGAGGGGGCTGGATACGCAGTATTTT. The full variable domain, completed using reference TRBV2 and TRBJ2-3, is EPEVTQTPSHQVTQMGQEVILRCVPISNHLYFYWYRQILGQKVEFLVSFYNNEISEKSEIFDDQFSVERPDGSNFTLKIRSTKLEDSAMYFCASRRGLDTQYFGPGTRLTVL.

J is TRBJ1-2 and V is TRBV7-9; D call uncertain. This CDR3 spans 16 amino acids. Trimming shortened V by 2 bases and J by 3 bases, and 16 bases separated the two germline ends. Germline V lookup: CDR1 SEHNR, CDR2 FQNEAQ (reference sequence). CDR3 amino acids: CASSLSTSGGYYGYTF. In DNA, the CDR3 is TGTGCCAGCAGCTTATCGACGTCTGGCGGATACTATGGCTACACCTTC.

The chain employs TRBV29-1 and TRBJ2-1; no reliable D call. CDR3 length equals 12 residues. CDR1 is SQVTM, CDR2 ANQGSEA, per germline. The V and J ends lost 4 bases and 5 bases respectively, with 9 bases between them. The chain's CDR3 is CSVVRNHNEQFF. The CDR3 bases are TGCAGCGTTGTGAGAAATCACAATGAGCAGTTCTTC.

This clone was observed a handful of times. The V gene is TRBV5-1, the J gene TRBJ2-7; either TRBD1 or TRBD2 may supply D (5 bases each). The germline V gene encodes CDR1 SGHRS and CDR2 YFSETQ. The CDR3 consists of 16 residues. V lost 4 bases and J lost 1, with 18 bases in between. The CDR3 DNA is TGCGCCAGCAGCCGCCAGGGTGGGGGTCTGTCCTACGAGCAGTACTTC. Its protein product is CASSRQGGGLSYEQYF.

J is TRBJ1-2 and V is TRBV19; TRBD1 is a possible D gene (6 bases). Germline-derived CDR1 and CDR2 are LNHDA and SQIVND (reference sequence). The CDR3 has 13 amino acids. With 5 bases removed from V and 7 bases from J, the gap between germline ends came to 14 bases. The CDR3 DNA sequence: TGTGCCAGTAGTCGGGGGCAGTCCCCTGGCTACACCTTC. As protein: CASSRGQSPGYTF. The entire variable domain, with the rest obtained from reference TRBV19 and TRBJ1-2, is as follows: DGGITQSPKYLFRKEGQNVTLSCEQNLNHDAMYWYRQDPGQGLRLIYYSQIVNDFQKGDIAEGYSVSREKKESFPLTVTSAQKNPTAFYLCASSRGQSPGYTFGSGTRLTVV.

DNA for the CDR3: TGCGCCAGCGACAGCGGGGAGACCCAGTACTTC. Translated, it gives CASDSGETQYF. The rearrangement links TRBV5-1 to TRBJ2-5; a weak D match, TRBD2 (6 bases). Trimming pared 7 bases from V and 5 bases from J, leaving 9 bases between. From germline, CDR1 is SGHRS and CDR2 YFSETQ. The CDR3 is 11 residues long. Full variable domain (remainder filled in from reference TRBV5-1 and TRBJ2-5): KAGVTQTPRYLIKTRGQQVTLSCSPISGHRSVSWYQQTPGQGLQFLFEYFSETQRNKGNFPGRFSGRQFSNSRSEMNVSTLELGDSALYLCASDSGETQYFGPGTRLLVL.